This entry concerns a single T cell receptor beta chain. What it recognizes is unknown. CDR1 and CDR2 from the germline V gene are KGHSH and LQKENI. V gave up 3 bases and J gave up 8 bases, with 11 bases separating them. CDR3 length: 14 amino acids. The data were obtained in a study of T cell responses to AZD1222 COVID-19 vaccine. Overall study findings and caveats: CD4 TCRs associated with vaccination spanned spike, dominating at 160-218 and 743-854. Only a handful of AZD1222 recipients, six or seven in all, had baseline seropositivity.

Libraries were prepared by immunoSEQ multiplex PCR; TCRdb keeps only in-frame clonotypes and omits some of them. The table has some 200,000 clones, approximately 93% seen once. The sample here was peripheral blood, taken 28 days after the second AZD1222 dose. The TCR comes from an adult who received the AZD1222 COVID-19 vaccine. The J gene is TRBJ1-6, the V gene TRBV18; D not resolved. The CDR3 bases are TGTGCCAGCTCACCCACCACCCCTTATTCACCCCTCCACTTT. The encoded protein is CASSPTTPYSPLHF.